This T cell receptor beta chain was profiled in a study of T-cell memory formation after mild COVID-19. After removal of 6 bases from V and 0 bases from J, the junction contained 9 bases not matched to a gene. The CDR3 sequence is 16 residues long. The germline V gene encodes CDR1 MNHEY and CDR2 SVGAGI. Study-level findings and limits: Nothing showed for sure that second-wave clones peaking on day 37 were SARS-CoV-2 specific. Clones contracting day 15 to 85 were balanced CD4/CD8; later expanders leaned CD4+. There were some responding clones in pre-infection memory, which suggested that cross-reactive memory had joined.

A 5'RACE reaction primed in the constant segment made cDNA libraries of TCR alpha and TCR beta, and these carried sample barcodes and UMIs. One entry per CDR3 protein results from TCRdb running MiXCR on the 5' RACE reads. The table lists 25,000 or so distinct CDR3 sequences, around 7% of them singletons. This clonotype showed up many times. What it binds is unknown. The clonotype comes from an adult woman who had mild COVID-19 (a few samples of this study predate the infection). Cell type and time point are not known. The rearrangement links TRBV6-5 to TRBJ2-3; the match to TRBD1 covers 7 bases. Specimen: PBMCs or a T cell subset sorted from them (not recorded which). In nucleotides, the CDR3 is TGTGCCAGCAGGACAGGGCTGATCACTAGCACAGATACGCAGTATTTT. This translates into CASRTGLITSTDTQYF.